This record looks at one T cell receptor (beta chain) sequence and its context. The record originates from a study of T cells in Graves' hyperthyroidism and ophthalmopathy. Unmatched junction bases numbered 8, after V lost 8 bases and J lost 6 bases. Germline V lookup: CDR1 SGHTA, CDR2 FQGNSA. The CDR3 covers 14 residues. The TCR beta CDR3 regions underwent amplification using RNA transcripts as the source. HTBI primers were the set used in a first-round RT-PCR of the TCR CDR3. TCRdb redid the calling of the multiplex PCR reads with MiXCR, one entry per CDR3 protein. The data show 250,000 to 350,000 distinct CDR3 sequences, about 20% seen once.

The sequence was obtained from a man aged 25 to 40 with Graves' ophthalmopathy. The J gene is TRBJ2-1, the V gene TRBV7-2, with TRBD2 identical over 9 bases. Sequencing used blood. CDR3 nucleotides: TGTGCCAGCGGGCGGGAGGGCCGTGGCAATGAGCAGTTCTTC. Translating gives CASGREGRGNEQFF.